The next 30 T cell receptor beta chains were all read from a single sample in a study of cytomegalovirus exposure and HLA in healthy donors. Vbeta (60) and Jbeta (13) primers were used in the PCR. The repertoire was sequenced with immunoSEQ multiplex PCR; TCRdb's copy has only in-frame clones and lacks some. In the table there are about 130,000 clones, about 8.5% of which are singletons. Sequencing input: PBMCs. Every receptor here comes from a man between 40 and 49 years old in good health and CMV-seronegative.

This clone occurred a few times. The chain employs TRBV4-3 and TRBJ2-6; TRBD1 aligns across 11 bases. The CDR3 length is 17 residues. The V and J ends lost 4 bases and 4 bases, in that order; junction bases with no gene match: 6. CDR1 and CDR2 from the germline V gene are LGHNA and YSLEER. The CDR3: CASSPGTGGGGANVLTF. The CDR3 nucleotides are TGCGCCAGCAGCCCGGGGACAGGGGGTGGAGGGGCCAACGTCCTGACTTTC.

This clone was seen a handful of times. The chain is built from TRBV6-5 and TRBJ2-6; 8 bases fit TRBD1. This CDR3 contains 14 residues. J was trimmed by 3 bases and V by 5 bases; bases with no gene match: 0. Per the germline V gene, CDR1 is MNHEY and CDR2 is SVGAGI. The CDR3 reads CASSDRGGANVLTF. The CDR3 coding sequence is TGTGCCAGCAGTGACAGGGGTGGGGCCAACGTCCTGACTTTC.

This clone was detected many times. This chain uses TRBV5-6 with TRBJ1-5; D is undetermined. Germline lookup yields CDR1 SGHDT and CDR2 YYEEEE. The V end lost 0 bases, the J end lost 2 bases, and 12 bases lay between the germline ends. This CDR3 contains 16 residues. CDR3 nucleotide sequence: TGTGCCAGCAGCTTGGCCGGCCTTCGGGGCAATCAGCCCCAGCATTTT. It yields the protein CASSLAGLRGNQPQHF.

This clone has more than one count but fewer than ten. The same CDR3 also results from other DNA sequences found in this sample. J is TRBJ1-1 and V is TRBV6-5; D not certain. CDR3 length: 15 residues. Trimming took off 2 bases at V and 5 bases at J, with 15 bases between the two ends. Germline CDR1 reads MNHEY; CDR2 reads SVGAGI. The CDR3 DNA sequence: TGTGCCAGCAGTTACCGGCGGGGAGGATGGACTGAAGCTTTCTTT. Its translation: CASSYRRGGWTEAFF.

This clone was picked up a small number of times. This sequence joins TRBV15 and TRBJ2-4; tentative D call: TRBD1 (5 bases). The CDR3 spans 17 residues. The V gene lost 0 bases and the J gene lost 0 bases, with 12 bases spanning the gap. Germline CDR1 LNHNV, CDR2 YYDKDF (reference sequence). CDR3 DNA: TGTGCCACCAGCAGAGATAGACAGAAAATAGCCAAAAACATTCAGTACTTC. This translates into CATSRDRQKIAKNIQYF.

V is TRBV19 and J is TRBJ2-1; no definite D call. Between the trimmed V and J ends, which lost 2 bases and 8 bases, there was a span of 10 bases. Germline CDR1 reads LNHDA; CDR2 reads SQIVND (reference sequence). CDR3 length: 13 residues. The CDR3 bases are TGTGCCAGTAGTATAAGGCCCAGCGATGAGCAGTTCTTC. Translated: CASSIRPSDEQFF.

This clone was found a few times. The chain recombines TRBV5-6 with TRBJ2-5; 7 bases align to TRBD1. Near its end, the DNA agrees better with TRBJ2-7, so the J call may be wrong. Germline lookup yields CDR1 SGHDT and CDR2 YYEEEE. CDR3 length: 15 residues. DNA of the CDR3: TGTGCCAGCAGCTTGGCCCTACAGGGGATCCACGAGCAGTACTTC. This encodes CASSLALQGIHEQYF.

This clone occurred a few times. J is TRBJ1-1 and V is TRBV5-6; 9 positions agree with TRBD1. With 0 bases clipped from V and 1 base from J, the junction kept 7 bases outside the gene matches. This CDR3 is built from 17 residues. Per germline, CDR1 SGHDT and CDR2 YYEEEE. This chain's CDR3 is CASSLAVTGGTNTEAFF. In DNA form, the CDR3 reads TGTGCCAGCAGCTTGGCCGTGACAGGGGGTACGAACACTGAAGCTTTCTTT.

This sequence joins TRBV2 and TRBJ1-4; no clear D gene. The V gene lost 2 bases and the J gene lost 7 bases, with 5 bases spanning the gap. This CDR3 comprises 12 residues. Per germline, CDR1 SNHLY and CDR2 FYNNEI. Here the CDR3 DNA reads TGTGCCAGCAGTGAATCCGGTGAAAAACTGTTTTTT. This encodes CASSESGEKLFF.

There are a few counts of this clone. This chain connects TRBV6-1 to TRBJ2-1, with 8 nucleotides matching TRBD1. The CDR3 sequence is 19 residues long. With 3 bases clipped from V and 7 bases from J, the junction kept 20 bases outside the gene matches. CDR1 and CDR2 (germline): MNHNS, SASEGT. The CDR3 sequence is CASSEPGLRTRGDRNEQFF. In DNA form, the CDR3 reads TGTGCCAGCAGTGAGCCGGGACTCCGCACAAGGGGGGACAGGAATGAGCAGTTCTTC.

The J gene is TRBJ2-2, the V gene TRBV5-4; 8 nucleotides align to TRBD1. The CDR3 is made up of 14 amino acids. Germline assignment: CDR1 SGHNT and CDR2 YYREEE (reference sequence). This chain's CDR3 is CAAGGQVNTGELFF. As DNA, the CDR3 is TGTGCAGCCGGGGGACAGGTTAACACCGGGGAGCTGTTTTTT. Supplemented by reference TRBV5-4 and TRBJ2-2, the full variable domain reads ETGVTQSPTHLIKTRGQQVTLRCSSQSGHNTVSWYQQALGQGPQFIFQYYREEENGRGNFPPRFSGLQFPNYSSELNVNALELDDSALYLCAAGGQVNTGELFFGEGSRLTVL.

This clone was seen a handful of times. The chain links TRBV10-1 to TRBJ2-3; 11 positions match TRBD1. The CDR3 totals 13 residues. Germline-derived CDR1 and CDR2 are WNHNN and SYGVQD (reference sequence). Trimming cost V 6 bases and J 5 bases; bases outside gene matches: 1. The CDR3 loop reads CASRGQGGDTQYF. Written as DNA, the CDR3 is TGCGCCAGCAGGGGACAGGGGGGAGATACGCAGTATTTT.

Points on this clone: The same CDR3 can be traced to other DNA sequences in this sample. The V gene is TRBV7-9, the J gene TRBJ2-2; maybe TRBD2 (6 bases). Germline lookup yields CDR1 SEHNR and CDR2 FQNEAQ (reference sequence). V lost 2 bases and J 7 bases, leaving 14 bases between the germline ends. The CDR3 sequence is 15 residues long. For the CDR3, the DNA is TGTGCCAGCAGCTTAAGCGGGCCCGAATACGGGGAGCTGTTTTTT. This sequence encodes CASSLSGPEYGELFF.

This clone turned up a few times. The chain uses TRBV19 and TRBJ1-5; TRBD1 is a possible D gene (6 bases). This CDR3 is built from 14 residues. V was clipped by 5 bases and J by 5 bases, with 13 bases between them. Germline lookup yields CDR1 LNHDA and CDR2 SQIVND (reference sequence). This CDR3 is CASSSGTSYQPQHF. The CDR3 bases are TGTGCCAGTAGTTCCGGGACATCCTATCAGCCCCAGCATTTT.

This clone was counted a few times. The rearrangement uses TRBV28 and TRBJ1-5, with D possibly TRBD1 on 6 matching bases. Germline assignment: CDR1 MDHEN and CDR2 SYDVKM. The CDR3 sequence is 16 residues long. V lost 11 bases, J lost 0 bases, and 20 bases lay in between. CDR3 protein: CAAQKGTIYSNQPQHF. The CDR3, as DNA: TGTGCCGCCCAAAAAGGGACAATCTATAGCAATCAGCCCCAGCATTTT. Together with reference TRBV28 and TRBJ1-5, the CDR3 gives the full variable domain: DVKVTQSSRYLVKRTGEKVFLECVQDMDHENMFWYRQDPGLGLRLIYFSYDVKMKEKGDIPEGYSVSREKKERFSLILESASTNQTSMYLCAAQKGTIYSNQPQHFGDGTRLSIL.

Many counts were recorded for this clone. V and J are TRBV19 and TRBJ1-1; 8 bases are shared with TRBD1. V gave up 7 bases and J gave up 5 bases; unmatched junction bases: 6. The CDR3 has 13 residues. Germline loops: CDR1 LNHDA, CDR2 SQIVND (reference sequence). This CDR3 is CASNHRQGTEAFF. CDR3 sequence (DNA): TGTGCCAGTAACCACCGACAGGGGACTGAAGCTTTCTTT. Based on the CDR3 plus reference TRBV19 and TRBJ1-1, the full variable domain is DGGITQSPKYLFRKEGQNVTLSCEQNLNHDAMYWYRQDPGQGLRLIYYSQIVNDFQKGDIAEGYSVSREKKESFPLTVTSAQKNPTAFYLCASNHRQGTEAFFGQGTRLTVV.

This clone was seen more than once but under ten times. The rearrangement joins TRBV11-2 to TRBJ2-2; 11 bases fit TRBD2. The ends lost 1 base at V and 8 bases at J; junction bases unmatched: 3. The CDR3 is 15 residues long. Germline-derived CDR1 and CDR2 are SGHAT and FQNNGV. In nucleotides, the CDR3 is TGTGCCAGCAGCTTAGGGACTAGCGGGCTGGGGGAGCTGTTTTTT. Translating gives CASSLGTSGLGELFF. The whole variable domain, remainder taken from reference TRBV11-2 and TRBJ2-2, is EAGVAQSPRYKIIEKRQSVAFWCNPISGHATLYWYQQILGQGPKLLIQFQNNGVVDDSQLPKDRFSAERLKGVDSTLKIQPAKLEDSAVYLCASSLGTSGLGELFFGEGSRLTVL.

The rearrangement uses TRBV19 and TRBJ1-5; tentatively, D is TRBD1 (5 bases). Per germline, CDR1 LNHDA and CDR2 SQIVND (reference sequence). The CDR3 length is 15 residues. Trimming removed 3 bases at V and 10 bases at J, with 19 bases between. Here the CDR3 reads CASSILFSGGPPQHF. The DNA for the CDR3 is TGTGCCAGTAGTATCCTTTTTTCGGGGGGACCCCCCCAGCATTTT.

J is TRBJ2-5 and V is TRBV19, with a weak D call TRBD1 (6 bases). This CDR3 region has 12 residues. Germline values: CDR1 LNHDA, CDR2 SQIVND (reference sequence). The CDR3 coding sequence is TGTGACACGCTAGGGACAAAAGAGACCCAGTACTTC. It is translated as CDTLGTKETQYF. The full variable domain, in which reference TRBV19 and TRBJ2-5 provide the parts outside the CDR3, is DGGITQSPKYLFRKEGQNVTLSCEQNLNHDAMYWYRQDPGQGLRLIYYSQIVNDFQKGDIAEGYSVSREKKESFPLTVTSAQKNPTAFYLCDTLGTKETQYFGPGTRLLVL.

This clone was observed a handful of times. The rearrangement joins TRBV5-1 to TRBJ1-6; 8 bases match TRBD1. The CDR3 covers 14 residues. V lost 4 bases to trimming and J lost 14 bases; unmatched junction nucleotides: 11. Per the germline V gene, CDR1 is SGHRS and CDR2 is YFSETQ. CDR3 DNA sequence: TGCGCCAGCAGCGAGAAGACAGGGGTGGCATCCCTCCACTTT. Its protein is CASSEKTGVASLHF.

This clone was seen more than once but under ten times. Within the sample, other DNA sequences also encode this same CDR3. The J gene is TRBJ1-2, the V gene TRBV5-1; TRBD1 matches 8 bases. The CDR3 consists of 15 residues. V shed 5 bases and J 0 bases; nucleotides not matched to a gene: 6. Germline V gene lookup returns CDR1 SGHRS and CDR2 YFSETQ. CDR3 region: CASSQGAGSNYGYTF. CDR3 DNA sequence: TGCGCCAGCAGTCAGGGGGCAGGCTCTAACTATGGCTACACCTTC.

This clone turned up a few times. The rearrangement joins TRBV25-1 to TRBJ1-6; possible D gene TRBD1, 5 bases. Trimming shortened V by 3 bases and J by 10 bases, and 7 bases separated the two germline ends. The CDR3 sequence is 12 residues long. Germline V lookup: CDR1 MGHDK, CDR2 SYGVNS. Here the CDR3 reads CASSEGGSPLHF. Here the CDR3 DNA reads TGTGCCAGCAGTGAGGGGGGGTCACCCCTCCACTTT.

The chain couples TRBV2 to TRBJ1-3, with D maybe TRBD1 (5 bases). The CDR3 has 15 residues. V was cut by 1 base and J by 0 bases, with 7 bases left in between. CDR1 and CDR2 (germline): SNHLY, FYNNEI. DNA for the CDR3: TGTGCCAGCAGTGAAGACAGGAGCTCTGGAAACACCATATATTTT. This codes for CASSEDRSSGNTIYF. The entire variable domain, with the rest obtained from reference TRBV2 and TRBJ1-3, is as follows: EPEVTQTPSHQVTQMGQEVILRCVPISNHLYFYWYRQILGQKVEFLVSFYNNEISEKSEIFDDQFSVERPDGSNFTLKIRSTKLEDSAMYFCASSEDRSSGNTIYFGEGSWLTVV.

This clone was counted only a few times. This chain connects TRBV7-2 to TRBJ2-5, with D possibly being TRBD1 (7 bases). There are 14 residues in the CDR3. Trimming removed 5 bases from V and 2 bases from J, with 12 bases in between. CDR1 and CDR2 from the germline V gene are SGHTA and FQGNSA. Here the CDR3 DNA reads TGTGCCAGCAGCGCCTCAGGGGGGCAAGAGACCCAGTACTTC. It translates to CASSASGGQETQYF. Using reference TRBV7-2 and TRBJ2-5 for the parts outside the CDR3, the full variable domain is GAGVSQSPSNKVTEKGKDVELRCDPISGHTALYWYRQSLGQGLEFLIYFQGNSAPDKSGLPSDRFSAERTGGSVSTLTIQRTQQEDSAVYLCASSASGGQETQYFGPGTRLLVL.

The chain recombines TRBV5-6 with TRBJ2-4, with 9 bases that match TRBD2. The CDR3 consists of 13 residues. The V and J ends lost 7 bases and 7 bases, in that order; junction bases with no gene match: 6. Germline V gene lookup returns CDR1 SGHDT and CDR2 YYEEEE. CDR3 residues: CASCGGAGNIQYF. In DNA, the CDR3 is TGTGCCAGCTGCGGGGGGGCGGGCAACATTCAGTACTTC. Supplemented by reference TRBV5-6 and TRBJ2-4, the full variable domain reads DAGVTQSPTHLIKTRGQQVTLRCSPKSGHDTVSWYQQALGQGPQFIFQYYEEEERQRGNFPDRFSGHQFPNYSSELNVNALLLGDSALYLCASCGGAGNIQYFGAGTRLSVL.

This clone was counted only a few times. The chain uses TRBV9 and TRBJ2-3, with no clear D. Trimming took off 3 bases at V and 4 bases at J, with 12 bases between the two ends. The CDR3 is 14 residues long. Germline CDR1 reads SGDLS; CDR2 reads YYNGEE. Here the CDR3 reads CASSDVGWADTQYF. The DNA for the CDR3 is TGTGCCAGCAGCGATGTCGGGTGGGCAGATACGCAGTATTTT. The whole variable domain, remainder taken from reference TRBV9 and TRBJ2-3, is DSGVTQTPKHLITATGQRVTLRCSPRSGDLSVYWYQQSLDQGLQFLIQYYNGEERAKGNILERFSAQQFPDLHSELNLSSLELGDSALYFCASSDVGWADTQYFGPGTRLTVL.

The CDR3 nucleotides are TGTGCCAGCAGCTTAAGGGACTTCAGGGATACGCAGTATTTT. Residues: CASSLRDFRDTQYF. The chain recombines TRBV7-2 with TRBJ2-3, with TRBD2 as a possible D gene (6 bases). V was pared by 2 bases and J by 6 bases, with 12 bases between. CDR1 is SGHTA, CDR2 FQGNSA, per germline. CDR3 length equals 14 residues.

This sequence joins TRBV10-2 and TRBJ1-5; 7 bases are a match to TRBD1. CDR1 is WSHSY and CDR2 is SAAADI in the germline V gene. V was pared by 6 bases and J by 3 bases, with 5 bases of the junction left unmatched. CDR3 length equals 14 residues. The CDR3 DNA reads TGCGCCAGCAGACAGGGGCCCTACAATCAGCCCCAGCATTTT. It specifies CASRQGPYNQPQHF.

This clone occurred a few times. This sequence joins TRBV7-8 and TRBJ2-3; D is uncertain. The V and J ends lost 5 bases and 6 bases respectively, with 12 bases between them. This CDR3 has 13 amino acids. Germline CDR1 SGHVS, CDR2 FQNEAQ. The CDR3 sequence is CASSLSRVDTQYF. CDR3 nucleotides: TGTGCCAGCAGCCTTAGTAGAGTGGATACGCAGTATTTT.

V is TRBV5-5 and J is TRBJ2-7; the match to TRBD1 covers 9 bases. Germline V gene lookup returns CDR1 SGHKS and CDR2 YYEKEE (reference sequence). This CDR3 contains 18 residues. V dropped 4 bases and J dropped 5; count of bases not matched to a gene: 19. CDR3 coding DNA: TGTGCCAGCAGCCTCGTACAGGGGGCTAGCCTATCCTACCACGAGCAGTACTTC. Protein: CASSLVQGASLSYHEQYF.